This passage covers 19 T cell receptor beta chains from one sample sequenced in a study of T cell responses to AZD1222 COVID-19 vaccine. Sequencing used immunoSEQ multiplex PCR; TCRdb keeps in-frame clones, though not all of them. Here the sample spans 120,000 or so clones, 85% to 90% being singletons. The sample was peripheral blood, taken on day 0 of MenACWY control vaccination. These receptors all come from an adult in good health.

This chain uses TRBV4-1 with TRBJ1-2, with 8 bases lining up with TRBD1. The CDR3 sequence is 14 residues long. Germline CDR1 and CDR2: MGHRA and YSYEKL. The ends lost 3 bases at V and 4 bases at J; junction bases unmatched: 4. As DNA, the CDR3 is TGCGCCAGCAGCCAGACAGGGGTTACCTATGGCTACACCTTC. It yields the protein CASSQTGVTYGYTF.

The chain recombines TRBV14 with TRBJ1-1; D not certain. V was trimmed by 5 bases and J by 4 bases, leaving 14 bases between them. CDR1 is SGHDN, CDR2 FVKESK, per germline. This CDR3 contains 14 residues. The CDR3, as DNA: TGTGCCAGCAGCTTAGAATTTGTTGGCACTGAAGCTTTCTTT. Translation: CASSLEFVGTEAFF.

J is TRBJ2-3 and V is TRBV7-2, with 9 bases fitting TRBD2. Germline lookup yields CDR1 SGHTA and CDR2 FQGNSA. The CDR3 spans 18 residues. With 2 bases clipped from V and 0 bases from J, the junction kept 9 bases outside the gene matches. The CDR3, as DNA: TGTGCCAGCAGCTTACGGCCAAAGACTAGCGGAAGCACAGATACGCAGTATTTT. Translating gives CASSLRPKTSGSTDTQYF.

This sequence joins TRBV7-9 and TRBJ2-3; the D is unclear. Germline lookup yields CDR1 SEHNR and CDR2 FQNEAQ (reference sequence). V lost 4 bases and J lost 12, with 11 bases in between. The CDR3 sequence is 11 residues long. The CDR3 here is CASSSSDPQYF. The DNA for the CDR3 is TGTGCCAGCAGCTCATCTGACCCCCAGTATTTT.

The rearrangement uses TRBV7-9 and TRBJ1-4, with 10 positions matching TRBD1. V shed 4 bases and J 3 bases; nucleotides not matched to a gene: 5. The CDR3 sequence is 16 residues long. Germline values: CDR1 SEHNR, CDR2 FQNEAQ (reference sequence). Here the CDR3 reads CASSWGTGEANEKLFF. The DNA for the CDR3 is TGTGCCAGCAGCTGGGGGACAGGGGAAGCTAATGAAAAACTGTTTTTT.

J is TRBJ1-5 and V is TRBV7-2, with 7 bases that match TRBD1. The V gene's germline CDR1 is SGHTA and CDR2 FQGNSA. CDR3 size: 14 residues. J was trimmed by 7 bases and V by 3 bases; bases with no gene match: 6. CDR3 in amino acids: CASSLGTGVQPQHF. CDR3 nucleotides: TGTGCCAGCAGCTTGGGAACAGGGGTACAGCCCCAGCATTTT.

The rearrangement links TRBV6-4 to TRBJ2-1; D is unclear. V was trimmed by 2 bases and J by 2 bases, leaving 4 bases between them. There are 13 residues in the CDR3. Germline assignment: CDR1 MRHNA and CDR2 SNTAGT. DNA of the CDR3: TGTGCCAGCAGTGACAGGGCCTACAATGAGCAGTTCTTC. It specifies CASSDRAYNEQFF.

The V and J genes are TRBV5-4 and TRBJ1-1, with D tentatively TRBD1 (5 bases). The CDR3 is made up of 13 amino acids. The germline gives CDR1 SGHNT, CDR2 YYREEE (reference sequence). Trimming shortened V by 0 bases and J by 7 bases, and 10 bases separated the two germline ends. CDR3: CASSLAEGNEAFF. CDR3 in DNA: TGTGCCAGCAGCTTGGCGGAGGGGAATGAAGCTTTCTTT. Together with reference TRBV5-4 and TRBJ1-1, the CDR3 gives the full variable domain: ETGVTQSPTHLIKTRGQQVTLRCSSQSGHNTVSWYQQALGQGPQFIFQYYREEENGRGNFPPRFSGLQFPNYSSELNVNALELDDSALYLCASSLAEGNEAFFGQGTRLTVV.

This clone has just a few counts. CDR3: CASSSQGPGEKLFF. The CDR3 DNA reads TGTGCCAGCAGTTCCCAGGGGCCGGGTGAAAAACTGTTTTTT. This rearrangement joins TRBV27 to TRBJ1-4; D possibly corresponds to TRBD1 (6 bases). Germline V gives CDR1 MNHEY, CDR2 SMNVEV (reference sequence). There are 14 residues in the CDR3. V lost 4 bases, J lost 7 bases, and 13 bases lay in between.

DNA of the CDR3: TGTGCCAGCAGCGTCTCTCTGCTAGCGGGAGAATTCGACGAGCAGTACTTC. It yields the protein CASSVSLLAGEFDEQYF. This sequence joins TRBV9 and TRBJ2-7, with 10 positions matching TRBD2. Germline assignment: CDR1 SGDLS and CDR2 YYNGEE. V shed 2 bases and J 5 bases; nucleotides not matched to a gene: 13. The CDR3 loop spans 17 amino acids.

The V gene is TRBV3-1 (or the pseudogene TRBV3-2), the J gene TRBJ2-5; D ambiguous. CDR3 length: 11 residues. The V end lost 4 bases, the J end lost 5 bases, and 5 bases lay between the germline ends. Germline V gene lookup returns CDR1 LGHDT and CDR2 YNNKEL (reference sequence). CDR3: CASSREETQYF. DNA of the CDR3: TGTGCCAGCAGCCGAGAGGAGACCCAGTACTTC.

V usage is TRBV7-2 and J usage is TRBJ1-1, with D unresolved. V dropped 4 bases and J dropped 3 bases, with 15 bases sitting between them. CDR1 and CDR2 (germline): SGHTA, FQGNSA. This CDR3 is 15 amino acids long. The CDR3 loop is CASSYPGEGYTEAFF. DNA for the CDR3: TGTGCCAGCAGCTACCCGGGAGAAGGGTACACTGAAGCTTTCTTT.

V is TRBV10-2 and J is TRBJ1-1; D is uncertain. Looked up from germline, CDR1 is WSHSY and CDR2 is SAAADI. The V end lost 0 bases, the J end lost 4 bases, and 12 bases lay between the germline ends. The CDR3 contains 15 residues. The CDR3 sequence: CASSESVRVLTEAFF. CDR3 bases: TGCGCCAGCAGTGAGTCGGTTAGGGTCCTCACTGAAGCTTTCTTT.

A few counts support this clone. V is TRBV7-2 and J is TRBJ1-2; D ambiguous. The CDR3 runs 12 residues. Deletions cut 5 bases from V and 4 bases from J, with 8 bases between. Germline V gives CDR1 SGHTA, CDR2 FQGNSA. This CDR3 is CASSQEGYGYTF. The CDR3 nucleotides are TGTGCCAGCAGCCAAGAGGGCTATGGCTACACCTTC.

This clone has just a few counts. The rearrangement uses TRBV30 and TRBJ1-3, with 7 positions matching TRBD1. The V gene end was trimmed by 0 bases and the J gene end by 3 bases; junction bases not matched to a gene: 5. The CDR3 consists of 15 residues. Germline CDR1 reads GTSNPN; CDR2 reads SVGIG (reference sequence). CDR3 nucleotide sequence: TGTGCCTGGAGTGTAACAGGGGCCCTTGGAAACACCATATATTTT. Protein: CAWSVTGALGNTIYF.

The chain uses TRBV28 and TRBJ1-6; D possibly corresponds to TRBD1 (6 bases). Between the trimmed V and J ends, which lost 6 bases and 9 bases, there was a span of 21 bases. Germline V gene lookup returns CDR1 MDHEN and CDR2 SYDVKM. This CDR3 contains 16 residues. In DNA form, the CDR3 reads TGTGCCAGCAGATTACCGGGGGCTGAGTTCGGTTCACCCCTCCACTTT. The encoded protein is CASRLPGAEFGSPLHF.

This rearrangement joins TRBV5-1 to TRBJ1-5; D might be TRBD1 (6 bases). With 4 bases removed from V and 5 bases from J, the gap between germline ends came to 16 bases. The CDR3 is made up of 15 amino acids. Germline V lookup: CDR1 SGHRS, CDR2 YFSETQ. This CDR3 reads CASSPRTGQYQPQHF. CDR3 in DNA: TGCGCCAGCAGCCCCCGGACGGGACAATATCAGCCCCAGCATTTT.

The J gene is TRBJ1-4, the V gene TRBV2; TRBD1 matches at 7 bases. CDR3 length: 13 amino acids. The germline gives CDR1 SNHLY, CDR2 FYNNEI. After removal of 9 bases from V and 8 bases from J, the junction contained 9 bases not matched to a gene. The CDR3 spells CASHRGSGEKLFF. The CDR3, as DNA: TGTGCCAGTCACAGGGGCTCGGGGGAAAAACTGTTTTTT.

The rearrangement joins TRBV11-3 to TRBJ2-5, with D possibly being TRBD2 (5 bases). The CDR3 runs 16 residues. V lost 8 bases to trimming and J lost 0 bases, with 19 bases between them. Germline CDR1 SGHNT, CDR2 YENEEA. For the CDR3, the DNA is TGTGCCAGCCGGGGAGTAACAGCCTTCTACCAAGAGACCCAGTACTTC. This gives the protein CASRGVTAFYQETQYF.